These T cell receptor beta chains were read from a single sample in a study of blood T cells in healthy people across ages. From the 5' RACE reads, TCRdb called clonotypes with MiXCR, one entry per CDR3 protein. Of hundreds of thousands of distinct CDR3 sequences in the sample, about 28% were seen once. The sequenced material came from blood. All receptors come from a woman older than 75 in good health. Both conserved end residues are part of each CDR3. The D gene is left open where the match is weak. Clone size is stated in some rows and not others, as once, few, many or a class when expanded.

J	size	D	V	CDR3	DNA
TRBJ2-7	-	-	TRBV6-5	CASSIIQALTYEQYF	TGTGCCAGCAGCATTATCCAGGCCCTCACCTACGAGCAGTACTTC
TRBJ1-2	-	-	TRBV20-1	CSARDSDGRGYGYTF	TGCAGTGCTAGAGATTCGGATGGACGGGGATATGGCTACACCTTC
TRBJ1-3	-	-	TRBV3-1	CASSPRGAGSGNTIYF	TGTGCCAGCAGTCCAAGGGGGGCTGGGTCTGGAAACACCATATATTTT
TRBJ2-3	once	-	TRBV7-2	CASSRWADTQYF	TGTGCCAGCTCCCGTTGGGCAGATACGCAGTATTTT
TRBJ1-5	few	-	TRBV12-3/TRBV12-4	CASSKRKGYSNQPQHF	TGTGCCAGCAGTAAAAGGAAGGGTTATAGCAATCAGCCCCAGCATTTT
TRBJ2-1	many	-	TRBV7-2	CASSPSGVQSYEQFF	TGTGCCAGCAGCCCGAGTGGGGTCCAGAGTTATGAGCAGTTCTTC
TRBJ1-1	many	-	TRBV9	CASSVVPGDEAFF	TGTGCCAGCAGCGTAGTCCCGGGAGACGAAGCTTTCTTT
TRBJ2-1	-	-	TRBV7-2	CASSPPLVPEQFF	TGTGCCAGCAGTCCCCCTTTGGTCCCTGAGCAGTTCTTC
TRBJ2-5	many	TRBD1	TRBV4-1	CASSRGTGGGETQYF	TGCGCCAGCAGCCGGGGGACAGGGGGCGGGGAGACCCAGTACTTC
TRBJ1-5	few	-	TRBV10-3	CAISESRDNQPQHF	TGTGCCATCAGTGAGTCAAGAGACAATCAGCCCCAGCATTTT
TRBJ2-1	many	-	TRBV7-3	CASSSLASAYNEQFF	TGTGCCAGCAGCTCTCTAGCGTCGGCCTACAATGAGCAGTTCTTC
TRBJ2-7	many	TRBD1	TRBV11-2	CASSLRLPGQHYEQYF	TGTGCCAGCAGCTTAAGGCTACCGGGACAGCATTACGAGCAGTACTTC
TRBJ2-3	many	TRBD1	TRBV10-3	CAISGGPPDRGSTDTQYF	TGTGCCATCAGTGGGGGGCCACCTGACAGGGGAAGCACAGATACGCAGTATTTT
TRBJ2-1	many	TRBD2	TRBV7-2	CASSPTSGGALYNEQFF	TGTGCCAGCAGCCCAACTAGCGGGGGAGCACTCTACAATGAGCAGTTCTTC
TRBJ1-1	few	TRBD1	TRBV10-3	CAISDDAGGRSEAFF	TGTGCCATCAGTGATGACGCAGGGGGAAGGTCTGAAGCTTTCTTT
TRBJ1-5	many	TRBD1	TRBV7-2	CASSLSARGHQPQHF	TGTGCCAGCAGCTTATCCGCCAGGGGGCATCAGCCCCAGCATTTT
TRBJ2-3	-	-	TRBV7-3	CASSLLLHTDTQYF	TGTGCCAGCAGCTTATTACTCCACACAGATACGCAGTATTTT
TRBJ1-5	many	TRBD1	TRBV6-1	CASRRDTGDPQHF	TGTGCCAGCAGGAGAGATACAGGGGACCCCCAGCATTTT
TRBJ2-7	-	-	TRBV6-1	CASSEARASCEQYF	TGTGCCAGCAGTGAGGCCAGAGCCTCCTGCGAGCAGTACTTC
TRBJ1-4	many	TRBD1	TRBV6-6	CASSYEQGAGEKLFF	TGTGCCAGCAGTTATGAACAGGGGGCTGGGGAAAAACTGTTTTTT
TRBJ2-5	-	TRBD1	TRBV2	CASRPDRVGQETQYF	TGTGCCAGCAGACCCGACAGGGTTGGCCAAGAGACCCAGTACTTC
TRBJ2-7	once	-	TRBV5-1	CANSLDLSYEQYF	TGCGCCAACAGCTTGGACTTATCCTACGAGCAGTACTTC
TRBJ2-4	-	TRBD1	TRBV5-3	CARSPTTGAKNIQYF	TGTGCCAGAAGCCCCACTACAGGGGCAAAAAACATTCAGTACTTC
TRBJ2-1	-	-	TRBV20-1	CSARRGSDNEQFF	TGCAGTGCTAGGAGGGGATCGGACAATGAGCAGTTCTTC
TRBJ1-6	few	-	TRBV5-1	CASRRGTENSPLHF	TGCGCCAGCCGACGCGGTACGGAAAATTCACCCCTCCACTTT
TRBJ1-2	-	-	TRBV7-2	CASSLGTSANGYTF	TGTGCCAGCAGCTTGGGGACTAGTGCTAATGGCTACACCTTC
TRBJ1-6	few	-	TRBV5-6	CASSFLGAPGQGSSPLHF	TGTGCCAGCAGCTTTTTGGGGGCCCCAGGGCAAGGGAGTTCACCCCTCCACTTT
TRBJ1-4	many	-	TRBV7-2	CASSLEIGDEKLFF	TGTGCCAGCAGCTTAGAAATCGGGGATGAAAAACTGTTTTTT
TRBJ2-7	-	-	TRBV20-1	CSAPVGTLYEQYF	TGCAGTGCGCCCGTGGGGACCCTCTACGAGCAGTACTTC
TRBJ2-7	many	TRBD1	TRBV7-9	CASSLTGAPYEQYF	TGTGCCAGCAGCTTAACAGGGGCCCCCTACGAGCAGTACTTC